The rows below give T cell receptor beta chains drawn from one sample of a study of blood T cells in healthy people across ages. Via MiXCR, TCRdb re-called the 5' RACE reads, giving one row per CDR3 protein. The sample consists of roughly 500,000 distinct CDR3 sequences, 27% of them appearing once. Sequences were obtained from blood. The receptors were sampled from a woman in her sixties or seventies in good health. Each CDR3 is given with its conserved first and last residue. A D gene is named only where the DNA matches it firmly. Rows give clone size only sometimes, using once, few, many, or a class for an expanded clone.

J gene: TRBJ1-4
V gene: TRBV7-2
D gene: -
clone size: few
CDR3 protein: CASSLVPLGRGEKLFF
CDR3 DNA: TGTGCCAGCAGCTTAGTGCCGCTGGGCAGAGGTGAAAAACTGTTTTTT

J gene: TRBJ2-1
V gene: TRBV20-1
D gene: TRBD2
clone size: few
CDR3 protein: CSATLGGEGINEQFF
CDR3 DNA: TGCAGTGCCACCCTCGGGGGGGAAGGCATCAATGAGCAGTTCTTC

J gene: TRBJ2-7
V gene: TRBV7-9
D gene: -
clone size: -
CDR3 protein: CASSLARGLYYEQYF
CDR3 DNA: TGTGCCAGCAGCTTAGCCAGGGGCCTTTACTACGAGCAGTACTTC

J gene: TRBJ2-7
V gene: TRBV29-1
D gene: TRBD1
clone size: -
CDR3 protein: CSALGQGNEQYF
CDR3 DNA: TGCAGCGCCCTGGGACAGGGAAACGAGCAGTACTTC

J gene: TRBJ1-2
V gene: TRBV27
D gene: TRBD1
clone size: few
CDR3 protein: CASSSGQGRRCTF
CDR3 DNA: TGTGCCAGCAGTTCAGGACAGGGCCGTCGCTGCACCTTC

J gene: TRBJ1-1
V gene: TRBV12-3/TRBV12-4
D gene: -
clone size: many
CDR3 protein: CASSRTVNTEAFF
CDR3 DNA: TGTGCCAGCAGTCGGACAGTGAACACTGAAGCTTTCTTT

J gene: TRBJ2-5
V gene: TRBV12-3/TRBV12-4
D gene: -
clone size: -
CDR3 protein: CASSSSGGARETQYF
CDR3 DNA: TGTGCCAGCAGCTCATCCGGGGGTGCTAGGGAGACCCAGTACTTC

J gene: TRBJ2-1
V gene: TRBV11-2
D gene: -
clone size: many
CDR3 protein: CASSLAGTNEQFF
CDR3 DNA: TGTGCCAGCAGCTTAGCGGGAACCAATGAGCAGTTCTTC

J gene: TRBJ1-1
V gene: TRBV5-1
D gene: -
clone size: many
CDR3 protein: CASSLDIAGRAFF
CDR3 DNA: TGCGCCAGCAGCTTGGACATTGCGGGGCGGGCTTTCTTT

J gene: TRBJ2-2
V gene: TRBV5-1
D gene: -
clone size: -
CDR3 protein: CASRGLGTGELFF
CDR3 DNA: TGCGCCAGCAGGGGGCTCGGAACCGGGGAGCTGTTTTTT

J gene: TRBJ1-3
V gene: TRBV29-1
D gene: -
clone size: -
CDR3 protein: CSAVSSGNTIYF
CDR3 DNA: TGCAGTGCCGTGAGCTCTGGAAACACCATATATTTT

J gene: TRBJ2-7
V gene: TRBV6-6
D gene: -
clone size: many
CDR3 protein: CASKGAGDAYEQYF
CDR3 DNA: TGTGCCAGCAAGGGAGCAGGCGACGCCTACGAGCAGTACTTC

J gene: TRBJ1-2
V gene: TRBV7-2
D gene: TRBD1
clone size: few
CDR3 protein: CASSLGQGASRGHTF
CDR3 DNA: TGTGCCAGCAGCTTAGGGCAGGGGGCGAGTAGAGGCCACACCTTC